A selection of T cell receptor beta chains follows, all from one sample in a study of T cell changes during pregnancy in multiple sclerosis. Clones were sequenced by immunoSEQ multiplex PCR, and TCRdb holds only the in-frame ones, with some missing. Seen here are more than 55,000 clones, approximately 86% observed once, and the top ten hold approximately 0.4%. The sample here was CD4+ T cells from peripheral blood mononuclear cells, taken in the third trimester of pregnancy. All receptors derive from a female donor with multiple sclerosis, enrolled in a pregnancy study. CDR3s include the opening cysteine and the closing phenylalanine or tryptophan. D genes are given only for firm matches. Size is omitted from some rows. Given values are once, few, many or a class for expanded clones.

clone_size d_call j_call v_call cdr3_nt cdr3_aa
- - TRBJ2-1 TRBV11-3 TGTGCCAGCAGCTTAGAACCCCAGGCGGGAAGCTACAATGAGCAGTTCTTC CASSLEPQAGSYNEQFF
- - TRBJ2-3 TRBV19 TGTGCCAGTAGTATCCAGGGTGCAGATACGCAGTATTTT CASSIQGADTQYF
- - TRBJ1-1 TRBV7-8 TGTGCCAGCAGCTCAAAGTGGGACAAAAGTCGCGGGAACACTGAAGCTTTCTTT CASSSKWDKSRGNTEAFF
- TRBD1 TRBJ2-7 TRBV5-6 TGTGCCAGCAGCTTCGGACAGGGGGCGCGCGGTAAGCACGAGCAGTACTTC CASSFGQGARGKHEQYF
- - TRBJ1-1 TRBV30 TGTGCCTGGAGAGAAACTTACACTGAAGCTTTCTTT CAWRETYTEAFF
- - TRBJ2-7 TRBV2 TGTGCCAGCAGTCCCGAGGGTAAGGAGCAGTACTTC CASSPEGKEQYF
- - TRBJ2-7 TRBV19 TGTGCCAGTAGTATAAGCTGGAGTCACTACGAGCAGTACTTC CASSISWSHYEQYF
- TRBD2 TRBJ2-7 TRBV5-1 TGCGCCAGCAGCTTGGCCAAAGACAGCCGGACTAGCGAATACGAGCAGTACTTC CASSLAKDSRTSEYEQYF
- TRBD2 TRBJ2-1 TRBV10-2 TGCGCCAGCAGTTTCGCAAGGACTAGCGGGAGTTACAATGAGCAGTTCTTC CASSFARTSGSYNEQFF
- - TRBJ1-3 TRBV25-1 TGTGCCAGCAGTGAATTTGACACTGGAAACACCATATATTTT CASSEFDTGNTIYF
once TRBD1 TRBJ2-1 TRBV19 TGTGCCAGTAGCAGACAGGGAAGGGTCAATGAGCAGTTCTTC CASSRQGRVNEQFF
- - TRBJ1-1 TRBV6-1 TGTGCCAGCAGCCGCCGGGAGAACACTGAAGCTTTCTTT CASSRRENTEAFF
- - TRBJ2-7 TRBV25-1 TGTGCCAGCAACAAGGAAACAGACTACGAGCAGTACTTC CASNKETDYEQYF
- - TRBJ2-2 TRBV5-4 TGTGCCAGCAGTTCCGGGGGGACAGGAAGAACCGGGGAGCTGTTTTTT CASSSGGTGRTGELFF
- - TRBJ1-3 TRBV5-6 TGTGCCAGCAGCGTCGGGGGAACTGGAAACACCATATATTTT CASSVGGTGNTIYF
- - TRBJ1-1 TRBV13 TGTGCCAGCAGCTTAGACGGGAACACTGAAGCTTTCTTT CASSLDGNTEAFF
- TRBD2 TRBJ2-7 TRBV7-6 TGTGCCAGCAGCTTACGGGCGGGAGGGGAATACGAGCAGTACTTC CASSLRAGGEYEQYF
- - TRBJ2-2 TRBV7-9 TGTGCCAGCAGCTTAGTTTACTTAAACACCGGGGAGCTGTTTTTT CASSLVYLNTGELFF
- - TRBJ2-7 TRBV23-1 TGCGCCAGCAGTCAAGGTAACTTTAACCCCTACGAGCAGTACTTC CASSQGNFNPYEQYF
- - TRBJ1-2 TRBV6-4 TGTGCCAGCAGTGACTATGCAGGGGCAGCGAACTATGGCTACACCTTC CASSDYAGAANYGYTF
once - TRBJ1-1 TRBV6-5 TGTGCCAGCAGTTTAGGAGTTGGGACTGAAGCTTTCTTT CASSLGVGTEAFF
- - TRBJ1-4 TRBV30 TGTGCCTGGAGTCTGCCCGCGTGGGAAAAACTGTTTTTT CAWSLPAWEKLFF
- TRBD1 TRBJ2-2 TRBV27 TGTGCCAGCAAGTTCGGACAGGCCACCGGGGAGCTGTTTTTT CASKFGQATGELFF
- - TRBJ1-1 TRBV7-3 TGTGCCAGCAGCTTTGCAGGGAACACTGAAGCTTTCTTT CASSFAGNTEAFF
- TRBD1 TRBJ2-7 TRBV7-2 TGTGCCAGCAGCACGGGACAGGCCGGAAACGAGCAGTACTTC CASSTGQAGNEQYF
- TRBD1 TRBJ2-7 TRBV18 TGTGCCAGCTCACTCGGACAGGGCGCGTACGAGCAGTACTTC CASSLGQGAYEQYF
- - TRBJ1-2 TRBV6-1 TGTGCCAGCAGTAGATTACAGGGAATCTATGGCTACACCTTC CASSRLQGIYGYTF
few - TRBJ2-5 TRBV20-1 TGCAGTGCTTGGACTGAAGAGACCCAGTACTTC CSAWTEETQYF
- - TRBJ1-4 TRBV6-6 TGTGCCAGCAGGGGCAGCAATGAAAAACTGTTTTTT CASRGSNEKLFF
once TRBD1 TRBJ1-2 TRBV28 TGTGCCAGCAGTCCCATGGAGGGGGCGATCTATGGCTACACCTTC CASSPMEGAIYGYTF
- - TRBJ1-5 TRBV10-3 TGTGCCATCAGTGAATGGGGCGCGAACAATCAGCCCCAGCATTTT CAISEWGANNQPQHF
- - TRBJ1-1 TRBV11-2 TGTGCCAGCAGCGCGAACAGGTTGTACACTGAAGCTTTCTTT CASSANRLYTEAFF
- TRBD1 TRBJ2-7 TRBV5-1 TGCGCCAGCTTTTATCTTCCGGGACAGGGCTACGAGCAGTACTTC CASFYLPGQGYEQYF
- TRBD2 TRBJ2-1 TRBV5-8 TGTGCCAGCAGCAACAGACTAGCGGGAGGGCCTGGGAATGAGCAGTTCTTC CASSNRLAGGPGNEQFF
- TRBD2 TRBJ2-3 TRBV5-4 TGTGCCAGCAGCTTGAGACTAGCGGGTCGCACAGATACGCAGTATTTT CASSLRLAGRTDTQYF
- - TRBJ1-2 TRBV19 TGTGCCAGTAGTCAAGACAGCTCCTGGGGCTATGGCTACACCTTC CASSQDSSWGYGYTF
once TRBD1 TRBJ2-5 TRBV7-2 TGTGCCAGCAGCTCAGGGGGTGGGAAGGAGACCCAGTACTTC CASSSGGGKETQYF
- - TRBJ2-1 TRBV30 TGTGCCTGGAGTGGCCAGGGTAACTACAATGAGCAGTTCTTC CAWSGQGNYNEQFF
- - TRBJ2-4 TRBV6-1 TGTGCCAGCAGTCGGGGGGCTATGGCCAAAAACATTCAGTACTTC CASSRGAMAKNIQYF
- - TRBJ2-7 TRBV2 TGTGCCAGCCACACCCGGGGGGCTTACGAGCAGTACTTC CASHTRGAYEQYF
- TRBD1 TRBJ2-7 TRBV27 TGTGCCAGCTGGGACAGCCCCAACTCCTACGAGCAGTACTTC CASWDSPNSYEQYF
- - TRBJ1-5 TRBV7-8 TGTGCCAGCAGCTCCGACGGGGGTGGGGTTTTAAGCAATCAGCCCCAGCATTTT CASSSDGGGVLSNQPQHF
- - TRBJ2-4 TRBV29-1 TGCAGCGTTTCTGGGCTCAGAGGGCAGGAAGGCGACATTCAGTACTTC CSVSGLRGQEGDIQYF
- - TRBJ1-4 TRBV6-6 TGTGCCAGCAGTTACGGCGGCGAAAAACTGTTTTTT CASSYGGEKLFF